The T cell receptor beta chain under discussion was sequenced for a study of blood T cell repertoires in COVID-19. Study details: The cDNA or gDNA used as material had been derived from T cells, B-cell-depleted T cells, or PBMCs.

In the original analysis: By means of reference gene primer amplification, nucleated cell counts were estimated. Repertoires were generated with immunoSEQ multiplex PCR, while TCRdb's copy carries only in-frame clones and drops some. V and J calls and clone size are copied from that table; D and trimming were computed from the DNA. The top ten hold approximately 4% of the sample, which has some 250,000 clones, around 81% seen once. This CDR3 contains 13 residues. Germline loops: CDR1 MNHNY, CDR2 SVGAGI (reference sequence). V was pared by 8 bases and J by 5 bases, with 13 bases between. This chain links TRBV6-6 with TRBJ1-5, with D possibly TRBD1 on 6 matching bases. Input material: peripheral blood. The TCR sequence derives from a man aged 50 or older with active or convalescent COVID-19. The chain's CDR3 is CASSQGIDQPQHF. CDR3 DNA sequence: TGTGCCAGCTCCCAGGGGATCGATCAGCCCCAGCATTTT.